One and the same sample provided the 14 T cell receptor beta chains below, sequenced in a study of Ad26.COV2.S vaccination and SARS-CoV-2 variants. Treatment reported: roughly 20 received Ad26.COV2.S at low or high dose, single or two shots; 5 received placebo; per-sample allocation not given. Vaccine and placebo recipients were sampled on day 63 after the first injection. Measured with immunoSEQ multiplex PCR; TCRdb has only the in-frame clones, and not every one. Of fewer than 800,000 clones listed, roughly 90% are singletons. Sequenced here: peripheral blood, sampled in a trial of Ad26.COV2.S vaccine versus placebo. The source of these receptors is a person between 18 and 65 years old who received the Ad26.COV2.S COVID-19 vaccine or a placebo.

The genes are TRBV7-9 and TRBJ2-2, with 8 bases aligning to TRBD1. Trimming at V came to 3 bases and at J to 7 bases, leaving 4 bases not matched to a gene. CDR1 and CDR2 (germline): SEHNR, FQNEAQ (reference sequence). CDR3 length equals 14 residues. CDR3 residues: CASSLQGAYGELFF. CDR3 nucleotide sequence: TGTGCCAGCAGCTTGCAGGGGGCTTACGGGGAGCTGTTTTTT. Filled out from reference TRBV7-9 and TRBJ2-2, the complete variable domain reads DTGVSQNPRHKITKRGQNVTFRCDPISEHNRLYWYRQTLGQGPEFLTYFQNEAQLEKSRLLSDRFSAERPKGSFSTLEIQRTEQGDSAMYLCASSLQGAYGELFFGEGSRLTVL.

The CDR3 DNA reads TGTGCTAGTGGTTTGGGCAACTTTGACACCGGGGAGCTGTTTTTT. Residues: CASGLGNFDTGELFF. This sequence joins TRBV12-5 and TRBJ2-2; D gene uncertain. CDR3 length equals 15 residues. V shed 1 base and J shed 3 bases, with 9 bases lying between them. In germline, CDR1 is LGHNT, CDR2 FRNRAP.

This chain joins TRBV6-5 and TRBJ1-5; D not certain. This CDR3 region has 13 residues. Germline V lookup: CDR1 MNHEY, CDR2 SVGAGI. V lost 6 bases, J lost 0 bases, and 6 bases lay in between. In DNA, the CDR3 is TGTGCCAGCAGGGAGGCTAGCAATCAGCCCCAGCATTTT. Protein: CASREASNQPQHF.

The rearrangement joins TRBV7-2 to TRBJ2-3, with D perhaps matching TRBD2 (6 bases). Germline V gene data show CDR1 as SGHTA and CDR2 as FQGNSA. CDR3 size: 16 residues. Trimming left V 2 bases short and J 0 bases short, with 12 bases between. This chain's CDR3 is CASSLPSSASTDTQYF. The CDR3 DNA reads as TGTGCCAGCAGCTTACCCTCTAGCGCCAGCACAGATACGCAGTATTTT.

The sample holds one count of this clone. The chain uses TRBV25-1 and TRBJ1-1; perhaps TRBD1 as D (6 bases). Trimming shortened V by 4 bases and J by 1 base, and 7 bases separated the two germline ends. CDR1 MGHDK and CDR2 SYGVNS come from the germline V gene. The CDR3 contains 13 residues. Here the CDR3 reads CASSVDRNTEAFF. The CDR3, as DNA: TGTGCCAGCAGTGTGGACAGGAACACTGAAGCTTTCTTT.

The chain couples TRBV30 to TRBJ1-4; TRBD1 matches at 7 bases. The CDR3 consists of 13 residues. Looked up from germline, CDR1 is GTSNPN and CDR2 is SVGIG (reference sequence). The J segment lost 4 bases and the V segment lost 3 bases, leaving 2 bases of the junction unmatched. DNA for the CDR3: TGTGCCTGGAGCTGGGACAGTAATGAAAAACTGTTTTTT. Encoded protein: CAWSWDSNEKLFF.

The J gene is TRBJ2-2, the V gene TRBV9, with a weak D call TRBD2 (6 bases). With 2 bases removed from V and 9 bases from J, the gap between germline ends came to 14 bases. The CDR3 totals 14 residues. Germline-derived CDR1 and CDR2 are SGDLS and YYNGEE. This chain's CDR3 is CASSVTGATRELFF. The DNA of the CDR3 is TGTGCCAGCAGCGTCACGGGAGCCACTCGGGAGCTGTTTTTT.

The V gene is TRBV19, the J gene TRBJ2-1; D possibly uses TRBD1 or TRBD2 (5 bases each). Germline values: CDR1 LNHDA, CDR2 SQIVND (reference sequence). The CDR3 covers 12 residues. V was cut by 4 bases and J by 7 bases, with 8 bases left in between. In DNA form, the CDR3 reads TGTGCCAGTAGTAGGGGGTGGAATGAGCAGTTCTTC. It specifies CASSRGWNEQFF.

The chain recombines TRBV4-2 with TRBJ2-1, with D possibly matching TRBD2 (5 bases). This CDR3 is built from 16 residues. Germline V gives CDR1 LGHNA, CDR2 YNFKEQ. The ends were cut back, 2 bases at V and 4 bases at J, with 15 bases in the middle. CDR3 loop: CASSQTFGLRYNEQFF. The CDR3 DNA follows: TGTGCCAGCAGCCAAACTTTCGGACTTAGGTACAATGAGCAGTTCTTC.

The chain joins TRBV7-8 to TRBJ1-5, with D hard to call. The CDR3 extends over 14 amino acids. Trimming took 3 bases from V and 2 from J, leaving 8 bases between them. The germline V gene encodes CDR1 SGHVS and CDR2 FQNEAQ. The CDR3 here is CASSFSEGNQPQHF. The CDR3 coding sequence is TGTGCCAGCAGCTTCTCAGAGGGCAATCAGCCCCAGCATTTT. Together with reference TRBV7-8 and TRBJ1-5, the CDR3 gives the full variable domain: GAGVSQSPRYKVAKRGQDVALRCDPISGHVSLFWYQQALGQGPEFLTYFQNEAQLDKSGLPSDRFFAERPEGSVSTLKIQRTQQEDSAVYLCASSFSEGNQPQHFGDGTRLSIL.

This clone has just one count. The chain carries TRBV19 and TRBJ1-5; possibly TRBD1 for D (5 bases). Per germline, CDR1 LNHDA and CDR2 SQIVND (reference sequence). The CDR3 is 13 residues long. V lost 4 bases and J 4 bases, leaving 8 bases between the germline ends. CDR3 region: CASSRQRNQPQHF. CDR3 nucleotide sequence: TGTGCCAGTAGTAGACAGAGGAATCAGCCCCAGCATTTT.

V and J are TRBV18 and TRBJ2-7; no firm D call. Germline lookup yields CDR1 KGHSH and CDR2 LQKENI. The V end lost 3 bases, the J end lost 0 bases, and 6 bases lay between the germline ends. This CDR3 region has 13 residues. The CDR3 here is CASSPEVSYEQYF. CDR3 DNA: TGTGCCAGCTCACCGGAAGTCTCCTACGAGCAGTACTTC. Filled out from reference TRBV18 and TRBJ2-7, the complete variable domain reads NAGVMQNPRHLVRRRGQEARLRCSPMKGHSHVYWYRQLPEEGLKFMVYLQKENIIDESGMPKERFSAEFPKEGPSILRIQQVVRGDSAAYFCASSPEVSYEQYFGPGTRLTVT.

This clone turned up a few times. The V gene is TRBV18, the J gene TRBJ1-1; D unclear. The CDR3 contains 13 residues. Germline CDR1 reads KGHSH; CDR2 reads LQKENI. Trimming left V 3 bases short and J 5 bases short, with 10 bases between. DNA of the CDR3: TGTGCCAGCTCACCCCTCGAAGCGACTGAAGCTTTCTTT. Protein sequence: CASSPLEATEAFF.

The V and J genes are TRBV7-9 and TRBJ1-1, with 7 bases matching TRBD1. CDR1 and CDR2 (germline): SEHNR, FQNEAQ (reference sequence). The CDR3 totals 16 residues. The trim removed 3 bases at V and 5 bases at J, leaving 12 bases unmatched. In nucleotides, the CDR3 is TGTGCCAGCAGCTTTTCCGGGACAGTGGGAGGGACTGAAGCTTTCTTT. This sequence encodes CASSFSGTVGGTEAFF.